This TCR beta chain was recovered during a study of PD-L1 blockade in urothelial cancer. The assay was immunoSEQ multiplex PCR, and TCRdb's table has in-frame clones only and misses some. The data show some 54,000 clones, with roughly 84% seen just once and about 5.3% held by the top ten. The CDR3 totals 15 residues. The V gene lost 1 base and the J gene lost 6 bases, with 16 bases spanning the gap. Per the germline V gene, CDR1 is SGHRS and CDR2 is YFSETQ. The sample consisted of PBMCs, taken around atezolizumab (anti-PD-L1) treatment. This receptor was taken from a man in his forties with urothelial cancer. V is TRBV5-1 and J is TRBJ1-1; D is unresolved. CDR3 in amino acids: CASSLFDNTLAEAFF. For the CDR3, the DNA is TGCGCCAGCAGCTTGTTCGACAACACCCTTGCTGAAGCTTTCTTT.